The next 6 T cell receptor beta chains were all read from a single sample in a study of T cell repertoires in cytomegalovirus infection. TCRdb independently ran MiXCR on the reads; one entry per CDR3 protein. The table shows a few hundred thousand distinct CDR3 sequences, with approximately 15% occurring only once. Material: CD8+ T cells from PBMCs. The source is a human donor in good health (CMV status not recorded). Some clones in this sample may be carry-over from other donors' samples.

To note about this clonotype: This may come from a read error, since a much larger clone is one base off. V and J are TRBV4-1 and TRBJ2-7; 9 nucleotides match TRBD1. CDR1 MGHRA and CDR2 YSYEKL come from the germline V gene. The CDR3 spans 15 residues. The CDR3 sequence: CASSPMGTGREEQCF. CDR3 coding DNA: TGCGCCAGCAGTCCTATGGGGACAGGGCGAGAAGAGCAGTGCTTC.

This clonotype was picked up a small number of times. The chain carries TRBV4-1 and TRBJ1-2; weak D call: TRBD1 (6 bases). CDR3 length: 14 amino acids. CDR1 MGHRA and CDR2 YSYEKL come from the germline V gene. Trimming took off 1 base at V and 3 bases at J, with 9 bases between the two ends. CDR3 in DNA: TGCGCCAGCAGCCAAGCAGGGGTGGACTATGGCTACACCTTC. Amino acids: CASSQAGVDYGYTF.

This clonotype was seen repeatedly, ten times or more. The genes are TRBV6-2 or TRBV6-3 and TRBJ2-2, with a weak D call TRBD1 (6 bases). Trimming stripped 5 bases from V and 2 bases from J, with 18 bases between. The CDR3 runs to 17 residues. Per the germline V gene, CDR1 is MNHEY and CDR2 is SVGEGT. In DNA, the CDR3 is TGTGCCAGCAGTAGGGACATACTGCGACGTAACACCGGGGAGCTGTTTTTT. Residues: CASSRDILRRNTGELFF.

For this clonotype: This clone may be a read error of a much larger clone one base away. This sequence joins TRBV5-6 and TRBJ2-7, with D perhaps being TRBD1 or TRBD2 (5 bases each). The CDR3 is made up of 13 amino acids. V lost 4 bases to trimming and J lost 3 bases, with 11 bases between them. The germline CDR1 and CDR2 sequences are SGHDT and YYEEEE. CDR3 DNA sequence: TGTGCCAGCAGCGCCGGGACGGACTACGAGCAGTACTTC. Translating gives CASSAGTDYEQYF.

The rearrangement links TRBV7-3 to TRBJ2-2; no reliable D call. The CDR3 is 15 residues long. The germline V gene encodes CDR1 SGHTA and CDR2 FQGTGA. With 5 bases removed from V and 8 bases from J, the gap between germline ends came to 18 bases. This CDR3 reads CASSPPSTTLGELFF. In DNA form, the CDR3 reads TGTGCCAGCAGCCCGCCATCCACTACCTTAGGGGAGCTGTTTTTT.

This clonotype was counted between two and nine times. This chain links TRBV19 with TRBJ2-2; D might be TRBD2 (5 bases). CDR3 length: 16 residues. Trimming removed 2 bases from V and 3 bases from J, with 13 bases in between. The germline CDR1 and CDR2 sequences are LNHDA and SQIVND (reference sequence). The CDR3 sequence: CASSIRPGMYTGELFF. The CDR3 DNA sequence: TGTGCCAGTAGTATACGGCCGGGGATGTACACCGGGGAGCTGTTTTTT. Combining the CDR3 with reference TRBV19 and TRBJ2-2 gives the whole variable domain DGGITQSPKYLFRKEGQNVTLSCEQNLNHDAMYWYRQDPGQGLRLIYYSQIVNDFQKGDIAEGYSVSREKKESFPLTVTSAQKNPTAFYLCASSIRPGMYTGELFFGEGSRLTVL.